The rows below give T cell receptor beta chains drawn from one sample of a study of response to subunit inactivated influenza vaccine. One entry per CDR3 protein, called by TCRdb with MiXCR from the RT-PCR reads. The data show over 400,000 distinct CDR3 sequences, with roughly 9.7% seen just once and over 9.5% held by the top ten. The input for sequencing was PBMCs from blood, taken about 40 days after vaccination. The receptors derive from a man between 50 and 59 years old who received an inactivated influenza vaccine. Each CDR3 is given with its conserved first and last residue. The order of the fields is clone size, V gene, D gene, J gene, CDR3 protein, CDR3 DNA. D genes are given only for firm matches. Size is stated for part of the rows, as once, few or many counts, or as a class when the clone is expanded.

abundance: few
v_gene: TRBV29-1
d_gene: TRBD2
j_gene: TRBJ2-5
CDR3aa: CSVGPGLAQYF
CDR3nt: TGCAGCGTTGGTCCCGGACTAGCCCAGTACTTC

abundance: .
v_gene: TRBV7-3
d_gene: TRBD2
j_gene: TRBJ2-1
CDR3aa: CASSSQLAGDRNEQFF
CDR3nt: TGTGCCAGCAGCTCCCAACTAGCGGGAGATAGAAATGAGCAGTTCTTC

abundance: few
v_gene: TRBV18
d_gene: TRBD2
j_gene: TRBJ2-1
CDR3aa: CASSPLSQGLAGHEQFF
CDR3nt: TGTGCCAGCTCACCATTGTCGCAAGGACTAGCGGGCCATGAGCAGTTCTTC

abundance: few
v_gene: TRBV5-1
d_gene: TRBD2
j_gene: TRBJ2-3
CDR3aa: CASSLMTSGGNTDTQYF
CDR3nt: TGCGCCAGCAGCTTGATGACTAGCGGGGGTAACACAGATACGCAGTATTTT

abundance: few
v_gene: TRBV20-1
d_gene: TRBD1
j_gene: TRBJ2-7
CDR3aa: CSASGSTGTGSLTFYEQYF
CDR3nt: TGCAGTGCTAGCGGGAGTACCGGGACAGGGTCCCTAACTTTCTACGAGCAGTACTTC

abundance: .
v_gene: TRBV7-9
d_gene: .
j_gene: TRBJ2-1
CDR3aa: CASSLVPSYNEQFF
CDR3nt: TGTGCCAGCAGCTTAGTCCCTAGCTACAATGAGCAGTTCTTC

abundance: .
v_gene: TRBV4-3
d_gene: .
j_gene: TRBJ2-3
CDR3aa: CASRHSDLDTDTQYF
CDR3nt: TGCGCCAGCAGGCATAGCGACTTAGACACAGATACGCAGTATTTT

abundance: .
v_gene: TRBV11-2
d_gene: .
j_gene: TRBJ2-3
CDR3aa: CASSLRGKGTDTQYF
CDR3nt: TGTGCCAGCAGCTTACGCGGGAAAGGCACAGATACGCAGTATTTT

abundance: .
v_gene: TRBV20-1
d_gene: TRBD1
j_gene: TRBJ2-7
CDR3aa: CSARTTGTGYNEQYF
CDR3nt: TGCAGTGCTAGAACCACCGGGACAGGGTACAACGAGCAGTACTTC

abundance: .
v_gene: TRBV20-1
d_gene: TRBD1
j_gene: TRBJ1-2
CDR3aa: CSAPDRGGYTF
CDR3nt: TGCAGTGCCCCTGACAGGGGTGGCTACACCTTC

abundance: few
v_gene: TRBV29-1
d_gene: TRBD1
j_gene: TRBJ2-5
CDR3aa: CSGNRDRGETQYF
CDR3nt: TGCAGCGGTAACCGGGACAGGGGAGAGACCCAGTACTTC

abundance: .
v_gene: TRBV7-6
d_gene: TRBD1
j_gene: TRBJ2-2
CDR3aa: CASSSLIPGQGSTGELFF
CDR3nt: TGTGCCAGCAGCTCCTTAATCCCGGGACAGGGCTCTACCGGGGAGCTGTTTTTT

abundance: .
v_gene: TRBV15
d_gene: TRBD2
j_gene: TRBJ2-3
CDR3aa: CATSRGLAGASTDTQYF
CDR3nt: TGTGCCACCAGCAGGGGACTAGCGGGGGCTAGCACAGATACGCAGTATTTT

abundance: few
v_gene: TRBV20-1
d_gene: .
j_gene: TRBJ1-5
CDR3aa: CSVGGSARNQPQHF
CDR3nt: TGCAGTGTTGGGGGCTCCGCGAGGAATCAGCCCCAGCATTTT

abundance: few
v_gene: TRBV30
d_gene: TRBD1
j_gene: TRBJ1-1
CDR3aa: CAWGQVRTEAFF
CDR3nt: TGTGCCTGGGGACAGGTGAGGACTGAAGCTTTCTTT

abundance: .
v_gene: TRBV9
d_gene: .
j_gene: TRBJ2-7
CDR3aa: CASSVGADEQYF
CDR3nt: TGTGCCAGCAGCGTTGGGGCCGACGAGCAGTACTTC

abundance: .
v_gene: TRBV7-6
d_gene: .
j_gene: TRBJ2-3
CDR3aa: CASSLGAGPDTQYF
CDR3nt: TGTGCCAGCAGCTTAGGTGCAGGGCCAGATACGCAGTATTTT

abundance: .
v_gene: TRBV28
d_gene: TRBD1
j_gene: TRBJ2-5
CDR3aa: CASSGQGTKETQYF
CDR3nt: TGTGCCAGCAGCGGACAGGGGACGAAAGAGACCCAGTACTTC

abundance: .
v_gene: TRBV7-2
d_gene: .
j_gene: TRBJ1-1
CDR3aa: CASSLVDPNTEAFF
CDR3nt: TGTGCCAGCAGCTTAGTTGACCCGAACACTGAAGCTTTCTTT